This is a list of T cell receptor beta chains from one sample in a study of shared clonotypes between healthy human individuals. The data were produced by immunoSEQ multiplex PCR, yet TCRdb's version contains in-frame clones alone and is incomplete. The sample lists more than 2,000,000 clones, 85% to 95% seen once, with 0.39% in the top ten. Sequenced sample: naive CD4+ T cells from PBMCs. The receptors derive from a man aged 18 to 35 in good health. Some clones in this sample may be carry-over from other donors' samples. Each CDR3 is given with its conserved first and last residue. A clone size is listed for some rows: how often the clone was seen (once, few, many), or a class if it is expanded.

clone size	V gene	J gene	CDR3 protein
-	TRBV9	TRBJ2-7	CASSVEAGRSYEQYF
-	TRBV6-6	TRBJ1-4	CASSIGGAREKLFF
-	TRBV7-2	TRBJ2-1	CASSLLRGNEQFF
-	TRBV2	TRBJ1-1	CASSRGGGLNAEAFF
-	TRBV28	TRBJ2-7	CASRAGPSYEQYF
-	TRBV5-1	TRBJ1-2	CASSLGQSSGYTF
-	TRBV18	TRBJ2-2	CASSPQGTLNTGELFF
-	TRBV30	TRBJ1-3	CAWSRTGQGNTIYF
few	TRBV29-1	TRBJ1-1	CSGGGNTEAFF
-	TRBV25-1	TRBJ2-1	CASSDRTSWDEQFF
-	TRBV30	TRBJ1-2	CAWSLVVGNKRGYTF
-	TRBV7-7	TRBJ2-1	CASSLTSGTYNEQFF
-	TRBV7-3	TRBJ2-1	CASSFSEYNEQFF
-	TRBV9	TRBJ1-3	CASSRGEGSGNTIYF
-	TRBV27	TRBJ2-4	CASSSQGTKNIQYF
-	TRBV15	TRBJ1-1	CATSLTNTGDTEAFF
-	TRBV5-1	TRBJ2-5	CASETGAGGPGETQYF
-	TRBV6-1	TRBJ1-3	CASSEYRGTLGNTIYF
-	TRBV30	TRBJ2-1	CAWSAQGEQFF
once	TRBV4-1	TRBJ1-1	CASSTGTLRAGVTRNTEAFF
-	TRBV6-5	TRBJ2-7	CASSRTVGNEQYF
-	TRBV25-1	TRBJ2-2	CASSDNLAGPWELFF
-	TRBV15	TRBJ2-5	CATSRQTGSVGTQYF
-	TRBV7-8	TRBJ1-4	CASSLVAGWFPNEKLFF
-	TRBV5-1	TRBJ2-3	CASSLAAGADTQYF
-	TRBV27	TRBJ2-7	CASSLWGTGDYEQYF
-	TRBV7-2	TRBJ2-7	CASSSLGTNSYEQYF